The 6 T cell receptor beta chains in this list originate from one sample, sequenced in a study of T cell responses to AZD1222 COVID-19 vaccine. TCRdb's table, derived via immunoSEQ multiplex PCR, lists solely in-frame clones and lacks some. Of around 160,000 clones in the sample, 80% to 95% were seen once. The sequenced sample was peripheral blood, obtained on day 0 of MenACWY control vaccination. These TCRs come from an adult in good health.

Here the CDR3 DNA reads TGTGCCAGCAGCTTAGATCTGGATTTCGAGCTGTTTTTT. The encoded protein is CASSLDLDFELFF. The chain links TRBV11-2 to TRBJ2-2; no definite D call. This CDR3 has 13 residues. The germline V gene encodes CDR1 SGHAT and CDR2 FQNNGV. Trimming shortened V by 0 bases and J by 11 bases, and 10 bases separated the two germline ends.

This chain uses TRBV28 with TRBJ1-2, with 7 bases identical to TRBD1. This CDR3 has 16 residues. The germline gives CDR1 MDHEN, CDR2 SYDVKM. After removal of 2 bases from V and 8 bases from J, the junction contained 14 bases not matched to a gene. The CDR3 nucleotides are TGTGCCAGCAGTTTACCAAAGCGAGGGGGCGCGATGGGCTACACCTTC. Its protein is CASSLPKRGGAMGYTF.

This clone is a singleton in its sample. CDR3 in DNA: TGTGCCAGCAGCTCCGACAGTCCCAGCAATCAGCCCCAGCATTTT. Its translation is CASSSDSPSNQPQHF. The chain is built from TRBV7-8 and TRBJ1-5; D possibly corresponds to TRBD1 (5 bases). Trimming took 4 bases from V and 1 from J, leaving 11 bases between them. The germline V gene has CDR1 SGHVS and CDR2 FQNEAQ. The CDR3 has 15 amino acids.

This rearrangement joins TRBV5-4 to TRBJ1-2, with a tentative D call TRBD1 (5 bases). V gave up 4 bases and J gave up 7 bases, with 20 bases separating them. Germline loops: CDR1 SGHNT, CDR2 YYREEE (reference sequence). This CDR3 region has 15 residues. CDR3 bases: TGTGCCAGCAGCCCCCCTTTGGTGGGGCCAGGTGGCTACACCTTC. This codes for CASSPPLVGPGGYTF.

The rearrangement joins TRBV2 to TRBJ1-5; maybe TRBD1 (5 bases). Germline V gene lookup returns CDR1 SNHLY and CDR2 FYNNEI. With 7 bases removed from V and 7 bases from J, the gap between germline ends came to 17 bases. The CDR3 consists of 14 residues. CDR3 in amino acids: CASMIRGAGQPQHF. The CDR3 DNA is TGTGCCAGCATGATCCGGGGCGCGGGGCAGCCCCAGCATTTT.

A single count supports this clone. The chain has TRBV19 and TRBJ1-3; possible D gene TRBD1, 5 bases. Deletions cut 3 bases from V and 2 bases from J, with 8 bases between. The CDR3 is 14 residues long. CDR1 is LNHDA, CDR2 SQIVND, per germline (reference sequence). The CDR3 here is CASSMGTAGNTIYF. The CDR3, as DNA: TGTGCCAGTAGTATGGGGACCGCTGGAAACACCATATATTTT.